The source of this TCR beta chain is a study of cytomegalovirus exposure and HLA in healthy donors. Separation from the roughly 670-subject first cohort characterized the roughly 120-subject validation cohort, to which the donors belonged. Germline assignment: CDR1 MRHNA and CDR2 SNTAGT. The CDR3 spans 14 residues. V shed 6 bases and J shed 0 bases, with 10 bases lying between them. Repertoires were generated with immunoSEQ multiplex PCR, while TCRdb's copy carries only in-frame clones and drops some. The sample comprises around 300,000 clones, roughly 90% of which are singletons, and over 0.7% rests with the top ten.

Sequenced sample: PBMCs. The receptor was derived from a young woman in good health and CMV-seronegative. This chain uses TRBV6-4 with TRBJ2-3, with D tentatively TRBD2 (5 bases). The CDR3 sequence is CASSPAASTDTQYF. DNA of the CDR3: TGTGCCAGCAGCCCAGCGGCTAGCACAGATACGCAGTATTTT.